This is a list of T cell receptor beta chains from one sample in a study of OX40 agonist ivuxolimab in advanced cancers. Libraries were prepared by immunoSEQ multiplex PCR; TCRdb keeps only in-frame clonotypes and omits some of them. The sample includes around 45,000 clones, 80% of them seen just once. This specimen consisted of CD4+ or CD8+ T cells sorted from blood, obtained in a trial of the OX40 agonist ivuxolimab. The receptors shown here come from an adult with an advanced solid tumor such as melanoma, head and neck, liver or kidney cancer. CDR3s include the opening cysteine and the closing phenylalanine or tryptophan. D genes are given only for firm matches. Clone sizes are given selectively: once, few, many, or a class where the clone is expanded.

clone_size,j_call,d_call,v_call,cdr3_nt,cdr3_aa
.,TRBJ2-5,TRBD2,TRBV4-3,TGCGCCAGCAGCCGCGCAGGGACTAGCGGGGAAGAGACCCAGTACTTC,CASSRAGTSGEETQYF
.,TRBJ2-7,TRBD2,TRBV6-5,TGTGCCAGCAGTTACGGGACTAGCGGGACCTACGAGCAGTACTTC,CASSYGTSGTYEQYF
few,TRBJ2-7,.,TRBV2,TGTGCCAGCAGTGTTGGGAGCTCCTACGAGCAGTACTTC,CASSVGSSYEQYF
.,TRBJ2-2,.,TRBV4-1,TGCGCCAGCAGTCTTGGCGGCGCGAACACCGGGGAGCTGTTTTTT,CASSLGGANTGELFF
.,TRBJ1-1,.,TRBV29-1,TGCAGCGTTATGAAAGGAGGCACTGAAGCTTTCTTT,CSVMKGGTEAFF
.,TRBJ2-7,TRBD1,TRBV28,TGTGCCAGCAGTTTAGTTGAGGACAGGGGCCAGTACTTC,CASSLVEDRGQYF
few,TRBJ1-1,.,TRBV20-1,TGCAGTGCTGCACCCTACACTGAAGCTTTCTTT,CSAAPYTEAFF
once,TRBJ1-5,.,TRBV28,TGTGCCAGCAGTTTAATGGGGGGTCAGCCCCAGCATTTT,CASSLMGGQPQHF
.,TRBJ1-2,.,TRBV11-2,TGTGCCAGCAGCTTAGGGTCGGGGGGGCGAGGCTACACCTTC,CASSLGSGGRGYTF
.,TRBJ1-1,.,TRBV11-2,TGTGCCAGCAGCTCAAACGCGGGGAACACTGAAGCTTTCTTT,CASSSNAGNTEAFF
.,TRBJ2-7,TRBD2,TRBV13,TGTGCCAGCAGCTCCCAGGGGGGACTAGCGGGGGCCATCCACGAGCAGTACTTC,CASSSQGGLAGAIHEQYF
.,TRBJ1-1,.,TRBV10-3,TGTGCCATCAGACACAGGGAAGAGGGCACTGAAGCTTTCTTT,CAIRHREEGTEAFF
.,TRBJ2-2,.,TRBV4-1,TGCGCCAGCAGCCAAGGGCAGCGGAACACCGGGGAGCTGTTTTTT,CASSQGQRNTGELFF
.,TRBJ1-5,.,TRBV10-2,TGCGCCAGCAGTGAGTCCTTCCAAGGCAATCAGCCCCAGCATTTT,CASSESFQGNQPQHF
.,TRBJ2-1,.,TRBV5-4,TGTGCCAGCAGCTTGGACAGGGGGGGAATTGGGGATGAGCAGTTCTTC,CASSLDRGGIGDEQFF
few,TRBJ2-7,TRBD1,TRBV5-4,TGTGCCAGCAGCCCACCCGGGACAGTAGGGGAGCAGTACTTC,CASSPPGTVGEQYF
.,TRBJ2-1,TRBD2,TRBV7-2,TGTGCCAGCAGCTCCCGATCTAGCGGGGATTACAATGAGCAGTTCTTC,CASSSRSSGDYNEQFF
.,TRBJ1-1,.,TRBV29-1,TGCAGCGCCTTGGCGGGGCGGGTGAACACTGAAGCTTTCTTT,CSALAGRVNTEAFF
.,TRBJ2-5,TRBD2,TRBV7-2,TGTGCCAGCAGCACGGGACTAGCGGGAGGGGGAGAGACCCAGTACTTC,CASSTGLAGGGETQYF
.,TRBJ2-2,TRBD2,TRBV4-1,TGCGCCAGCAGCAAAGCGGGAGGGGACGTCGGGGAGCTGTTTTTT,CASSKAGGDVGELFF
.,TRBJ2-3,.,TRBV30,TGTGCCTGGAGTGGCGGGATCAGCACAGATACGCAGTATTTT,CAWSGGISTDTQYF
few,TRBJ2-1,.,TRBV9,TGTGCCAGCAGCGTAGAAGGCCTCAACAATGAGCAGTTCTTC,CASSVEGLNNEQFF
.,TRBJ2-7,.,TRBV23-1,TGCGCCAGCAGTCAATCCCCAGGTCCCGAGATCTCCTACGAGCAGTACTTC,CASSQSPGPEISYEQYF
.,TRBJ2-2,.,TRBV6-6,TGTGCCAGCAGCCCCGGACGCACGAACACCGGGGAGCTGTTTTTT,CASSPGRTNTGELFF
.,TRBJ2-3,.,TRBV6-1,TGTGCCAGCAGTGCCACTAGGGGGGACACAGATACGCAGTATTTT,CASSATRGDTDTQYF
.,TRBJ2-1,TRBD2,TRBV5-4,TGTGCCAGCAGCAGACCGACTAGCGGGATGAGGAATGAGCAGTTCTTC,CASSRPTSGMRNEQFF
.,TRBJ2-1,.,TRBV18,TGTGCCAGCTCACCACCAGGGGGCAATGAGCAGTTCTTC,CASSPPGGNEQFF
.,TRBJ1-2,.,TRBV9,TGTGCCAGCAGCCCCGACGTAGGAGATCCAGCTAACTATGGCTACACCTTC,CASSPDVGDPANYGYTF
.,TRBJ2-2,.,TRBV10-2,TGCGCCAGCAGTGAGGGGGCGGCGAACACCGGGGAGCTGTTTTTT,CASSEGAANTGELFF
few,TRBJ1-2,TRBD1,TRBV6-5,TGTGCCAGCAGTCCGGGACAGGGGGCGTCCTATGGCTACACCTTC,CASSPGQGASYGYTF
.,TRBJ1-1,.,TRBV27,TGTGCCAGCAGCGGGACGGGCTACACTGAAGCTTTCTTT,CASSGTGYTEAFF
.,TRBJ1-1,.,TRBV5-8,TGTGCCAGCAGCCAGTGGTACACGAACACTGAAGCTTTCTTT,CASSQWYTNTEAFF
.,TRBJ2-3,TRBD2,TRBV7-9,TGTGCCAGCAGCCCCGGGACCGGCGGGGGAGATACGCAGTATTTT,CASSPGTGGGDTQYF
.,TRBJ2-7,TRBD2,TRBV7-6,TGTGCCAGCAGCTTGGGTTGGGCGGGAGTCGCCGAGCAGTACTTC,CASSLGWAGVAEQYF
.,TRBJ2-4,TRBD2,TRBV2,TGTGCCAGCAGTGGGTCTAGCGGGAGCGAGTACTTC,CASSGSSGSEYF
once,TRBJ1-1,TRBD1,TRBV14,TGTGCCAGCAGCCAAGCCTTTTACAGGACAGGGAACACTGAAGCTTTCTTT,CASSQAFYRTGNTEAFF
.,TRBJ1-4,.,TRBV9,TGTGCCAGCAGCTCCTCGCCCCCGACGGAAAAACTGTTTTTT,CASSSSPPTEKLFF
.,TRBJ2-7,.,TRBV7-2,TGTGCCAGCAGCGCAGACAGATCCTACGAGCAGTACTTC,CASSADRSYEQYF
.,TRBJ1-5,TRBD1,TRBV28,TGTGCCAGCAGTTTACCCAGGGACAGGGGGCCCCCGACCCAGCATTTT,CASSLPRDRGPPTQHF
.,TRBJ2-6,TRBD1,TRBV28,TGTGCCAGCTCCCGGGACAGGTTCTCTGGGGCCAACGTCCTGACTTTC,CASSRDRFSGANVLTF
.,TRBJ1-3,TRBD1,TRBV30,TGTGCCTGGAGTACAGGGGTCCGAGGAAACACCATATATTTT,CAWSTGVRGNTIYF
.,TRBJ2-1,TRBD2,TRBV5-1,TGCGCCAGCAGCCTCGGGACTAGCGATTACAATGAGCAGTTCTTC,CASSLGTSDYNEQFF
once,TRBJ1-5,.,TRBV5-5,TGTGCCAGCAGCGCCGACAGTTATAGCAATCAGCCCCAGCATTTT,CASSADSYSNQPQHF
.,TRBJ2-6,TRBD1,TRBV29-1,TGCAGCGTTGCGGGACAGGTTCCAGGGGCCAACGTCCTGACTTTC,CSVAGQVPGANVLTF
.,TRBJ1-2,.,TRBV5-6,TGTGCCAGCAGCTTCCCCGGGAACTATGGCTACACCTTC,CASSFPGNYGYTF
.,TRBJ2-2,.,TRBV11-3,TGTGCCAGCAGCTTAGGAGGGCACACCGGGGAGCTGTTTTTT,CASSLGGHTGELFF
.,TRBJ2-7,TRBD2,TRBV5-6,TGTGCCAGCAGTTTCCGGACTAGCGGGAGCCCCAGCTCCTACGAGCAGTACTTC,CASSFRTSGSPSSYEQYF
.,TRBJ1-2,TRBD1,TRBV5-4,TGTGCCAGCAGCTTTGACAGGGGCATCAGATCTGGCTACACCTTC,CASSFDRGIRSGYTF
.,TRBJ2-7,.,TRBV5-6,TGTGCCAGCAGCAACACCTTTACCTACGAGCAGTACTTC,CASSNTFTYEQYF
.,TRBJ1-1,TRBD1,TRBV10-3,TGTGCCATCACAGGGGGCTTGAGCACTGAAGCTTTCTTT,CAITGGLSTEAFF
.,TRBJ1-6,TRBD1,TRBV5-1,TGCGCCAGCAGCACAGGACAGGCTAATTCACCCCTCCACTTT,CASSTGQANSPLHF
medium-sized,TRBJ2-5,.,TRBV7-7,TGTGCCAGCAGCTTAGGTGTGGGCCTGGAGACCCAGTACTTC,CASSLGVGLETQYF
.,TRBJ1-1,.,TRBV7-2,TGTGCCAGCAGCTTAGAAGGGGCGCGCGGTGAAGCTTTCTTT,CASSLEGARGEAFF